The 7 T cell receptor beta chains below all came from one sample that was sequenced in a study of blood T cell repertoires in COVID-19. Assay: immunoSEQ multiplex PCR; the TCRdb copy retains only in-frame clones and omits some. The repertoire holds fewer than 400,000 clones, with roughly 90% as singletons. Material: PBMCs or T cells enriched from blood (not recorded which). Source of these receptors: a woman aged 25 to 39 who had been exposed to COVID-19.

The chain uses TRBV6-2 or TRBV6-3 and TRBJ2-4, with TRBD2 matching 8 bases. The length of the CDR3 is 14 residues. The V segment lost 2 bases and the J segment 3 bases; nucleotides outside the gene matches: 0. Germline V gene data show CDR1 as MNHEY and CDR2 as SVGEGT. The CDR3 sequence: CASSYGTSKNIQYF. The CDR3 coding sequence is TGTGCCAGCAGTTACGGGACTAGCAAAAACATTCAGTACTTC.

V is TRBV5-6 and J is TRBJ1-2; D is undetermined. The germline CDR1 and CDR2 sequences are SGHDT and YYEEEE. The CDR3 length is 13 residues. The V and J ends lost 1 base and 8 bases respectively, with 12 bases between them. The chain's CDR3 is CASSLPRVDGYTF. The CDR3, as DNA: TGTGCCAGCAGCTTGCCCCGGGTCGACGGCTACACCTTC.

Here the CDR3 reads CASSRSGSTGNFYEQYF. The CDR3 DNA follows: TGCGCCAGCAGCCGGAGCGGTTCTACAGGGAATTTCTACGAGCAGTACTTC. This chain links TRBV5-1 with TRBJ2-7; D possibly corresponds to TRBD1 (6 bases). The CDR3 is made up of 17 amino acids. The V gene's germline CDR1 is SGHRS and CDR2 YFSETQ. Trimming took 4 bases from V and 3 from J, leaving 23 bases between them.

CDR3 amino acids: CASSERGGNQPQHF. The CDR3 DNA follows: TGTGCCAGCAGTGAGCGGGGTGGCAATCAGCCCCAGCATTTT. The chain joins TRBV6-4 to TRBJ1-5; D gene uncertain. The CDR3 contains 14 residues. CDR1 MRHNA and CDR2 SNTAGT come from the germline V gene. Trimming removed 3 bases at V and 2 bases at J, with 8 bases between.

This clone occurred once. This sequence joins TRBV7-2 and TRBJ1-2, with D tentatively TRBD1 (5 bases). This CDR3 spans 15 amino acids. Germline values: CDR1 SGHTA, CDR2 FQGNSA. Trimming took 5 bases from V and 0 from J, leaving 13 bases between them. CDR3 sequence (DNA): TGTGCCAGCAGCATCGTGGGGCACTCTAACTATGGCTACACCTTC. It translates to CASSIVGHSNYGYTF. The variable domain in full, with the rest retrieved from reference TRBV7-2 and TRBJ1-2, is GAGVSQSPSNKVTEKGKDVELRCDPISGHTALYWYRQSLGQGLEFLIYFQGNSAPDKSGLPSDRFSAERTGGSVSTLTIQRTQQEDSAVYLCASSIVGHSNYGYTFGSGTRLTVV.

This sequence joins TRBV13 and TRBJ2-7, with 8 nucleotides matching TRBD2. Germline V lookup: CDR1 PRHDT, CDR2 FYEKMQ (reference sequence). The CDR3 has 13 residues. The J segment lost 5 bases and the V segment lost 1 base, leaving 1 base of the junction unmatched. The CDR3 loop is CASSLAGGNEQYF. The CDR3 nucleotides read TGTGCCAGCAGCTTAGCGGGAGGGAACGAGCAGTACTTC.

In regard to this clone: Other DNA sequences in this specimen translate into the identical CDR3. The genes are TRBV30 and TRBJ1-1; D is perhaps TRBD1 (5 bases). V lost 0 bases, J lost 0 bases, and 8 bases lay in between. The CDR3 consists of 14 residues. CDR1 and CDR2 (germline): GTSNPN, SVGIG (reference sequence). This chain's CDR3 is CAWSVNRMNTEAFF. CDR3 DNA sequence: TGTGCCTGGAGTGTAAACAGGATGAACACTGAAGCTTTCTTT.